This TCR beta chain came from a study of shared clonotypes between healthy human individuals. The study's findings and limits: Naive subsets usually exceeded memory subsets in estimated richness.

CD4+ cells underwent separation, giving CD45RA+ naive and CD45RA-negative memory subsets. Worth noting for this clone: Its target is not known.

Trimming shortened V by 3 bases and J by 7 bases, and 18 bases separated the two germline ends. The CDR3 extends over 16 amino acids. Germline V CDR1 and CDR2: MNHNS, SASEGT. Deep-level settings were used for running the assay. TCRdb keeps only in-frame clones here, not all; method: immunoSEQ multiplex PCR. The sample includes 2 million to 3 million clones, approximately 92% of them seen just once. The TCR comes from a man between 18 and 29 years old in good health. The material sequenced was naive CD4+ T cells sorted from blood. The subset here: CD45RA+ positively selected. This rearrangement joins TRBV6-1 to TRBJ1-4; TRBD1 is a possible D gene (6 bases). DNA for the CDR3: TGTGCCAGCAGTGACCCCCCGGGACATTCTAGTGAAAAACTGTTTTTT. It codes for CASSDPPGHSSEKLFF.